Sequencing of this TCR beta chain was carried out in a study of T cell repertoires in cytomegalovirus infection. Across the whole study: TCR beta signatures that were public indicated CMV infection and matching HLA type. General study results and limits: Of the TCR beta families, the public ones yielded a cumulative frequency that identified carriers of CMV plus the relevant HLA. It was HLA-C-restricted CMV-specific TCR beta clonotypes that dominated the response ex vivo.

Germline lookup yields CDR1 SEHNR and CDR2 FQNEAQ (reference sequence). The CDR3 length is 17 residues. V was pared by 5 bases and J by 7 bases, with 12 bases of the junction left unmatched. TCRdb reprocessed the reads via MiXCR and lists one record per CDR3 protein. Among fewer than 300,000 distinct CDR3 sequences, over 20% were seen once, and the ten largest hold 14%. This clonotype was seen more than once but under ten times. Its matching antigen is unknown. Specimen: PBMCs. The V and J genes are TRBV7-9 and TRBJ2-1; 12 bases fit TRBD1. The source is a human donor in good health (CMV status not recorded). Some clones in this sample may be carry-over from other donors' samples. The CDR3 loop is CASSPGQGANIVNEQFF. The CDR3 DNA is TGTGCCAGCAGCCCGGGACAGGGGGCTAATATTGTAAATGAGCAGTTCTTC.